The rows below give T cell receptor beta chains drawn from one sample of a study of chemoradiotherapy in HPV16-positive cancers. The assay was immunoSEQ multiplex PCR, and TCRdb's table has in-frame clones only and misses some. The sample includes about 66,000 clones, 88% of them seen just once. Sequencing was performed on blood, taken from a patient who underwent chemoradiotherapy. The receptors derive from a human donor with HPV-associated anogenital cancer. The CDR3 runs from the conserved cysteine through the conserved F or W.

v_gene: TRBV28; j_gene: TRBJ1-2; CDR3aa: CASRPWGYNYGYTF
v_gene: TRBV9; j_gene: TRBJ2-7; CDR3aa: CASSVTSGGPFEQYF
v_gene: TRBV27; j_gene: TRBJ1-3; CDR3aa: CASSSNRVSEKGTIYF
v_gene: TRBV19; j_gene: TRBJ1-1; CDR3aa: CASSIPGLNTEAFF
v_gene: TRBV11-2; j_gene: TRBJ2-3; CDR3aa: CASSLDSGSGADTQYF
v_gene: TRBV19; j_gene: TRBJ1-4; CDR3aa: CASSRDRVTNEKLFF
v_gene: TRBV7-3; j_gene: TRBJ2-3; CDR3aa: CASSLGQIQNTQYF
v_gene: TRBV7-9; j_gene: TRBJ1-2; CDR3aa: CASTPDRGHGYTF
v_gene: TRBV18; j_gene: TRBJ1-3; CDR3aa: CASSPPNGAGGNTIYF
v_gene: TRBV29-1; j_gene: TRBJ1-3; CDR3aa: CSASDVPGNTIYF
v_gene: TRBV9; j_gene: TRBJ2-1; CDR3aa: CASSGLAPNEQFF
v_gene: TRBV6-5; j_gene: TRBJ2-7; CDR3aa: CASKPDTWNYDEQYF
v_gene: TRBV5-8; j_gene: TRBJ2-7; CDR3aa: CASSLTGAYEQYF
v_gene: TRBV5-4; j_gene: TRBJ2-1; CDR3aa: CASSQEPGQGAGNEQFF
v_gene: TRBV5-4; j_gene: TRBJ2-3; CDR3aa: CASSSTLGTGTDTQYF
v_gene: TRBV2; j_gene: TRBJ1-2; CDR3aa: CASLGGSYGYTF
v_gene: TRBV5-1; j_gene: TRBJ2-3; CDR3aa: CASSLVDLSTDTQYF